This T cell receptor (beta chain) was sequenced during a study of T cell repertoires in cytomegalovirus infection. Overall study context: Alongside well-studied HLA-B-restricted CMV epitopes, recently identified HLA-C-restricted CMV epitopes were also used. An indication of both CMV infection and matching HLA type came from public TCR beta signatures. Study-wide results and limits: Across the ex vivo response, the dominant clonotypes were HLA-C-restricted CMV-specific TCR beta clonotypes. Frequencies of public TCR beta families were cumulated, and this identified carriers of CMV plus the relevant HLA.

The CDR3 spans 17 residues. The junction had 10 bases not matched to a gene; V was cut back by 5 bases and J by 2 bases. Germline V gives CDR1 ENHRY, CDR2 SYGVKD. This clonotype was recorded many times. As yet, its antigen is unknown. TCRdb called the reads again in MiXCR, with one record for every CDR3 protein. This sample has 100,000 to 150,000 distinct CDR3 sequences, with around 32% found just once. The sample here was CD8+ T cells from cultured PBMCs, taken from culture after CMV antigen stimulation. The receptor was isolated from a human donor in good health (CMV status not recorded). Some clones in this sample may be carry-over from other donors' samples. J is TRBJ2-2 and V is TRBV10-3; 8 bases fit TRBD1. This CDR3 reads CAISRTGMVDNTGELFF. CDR3 DNA sequence: TGTGCCATCAGTCGGACAGGGATGGTTGATAACACCGGGGAGCTGTTTTTT.